These T cell receptor beta chains were read from a single sample in a study of cytomegalovirus exposure and HLA in healthy donors. Generated by immunoSEQ multiplex PCR, the TCRdb table keeps only in-frame clones and is missing some. Found here are over 130,000 clones, 61% of them singletons; the top ten hold less than 2%. Sequences were obtained from PBMCs. The receptors were sampled from a male donor in good health and CMV-seronegative. Each CDR3 is given with its conserved first and last residue. D genes are given only for firm matches. Size is stated for part of the rows, as once, few or many counts, or as a class when the clone is expanded.

>-|TRBV9|-|TRBJ1-6
CASSVWDTRNSPLHF
TGTGCCAGCAGCGTTTGGGACACGCGTAATTCGCCCCTCCACTTT
>TRBD1|TRBV7-6|-|TRBJ1-1
CASRGPGTEAFF
TGTGCCAGTAGGGGGCCAGGCACTGAAGCTTTCTTT
>TRBD1|TRBV7-2|few|TRBJ1-5
CASSLFGQGQPQHF
TGTGCCAGCAGCTTATTCGGACAGGGTCAGCCCCAGCATTTT
>TRBD1|TRBV5-4|-|TRBJ1-6
CASSLESGGNSPLHF
TGTGCCAGCAGCTTGGAGTCAGGGGGCAATTCACCCCTCCACTTT
>-|TRBV5-1|once|TRBJ1-6
CASSPSREAFNSPLHF
TGCGCCAGCAGCCCCAGTCGAGAAGCGTTTAATTCACCCCTCCACTTT
>-|TRBV2|once|TRBJ2-5
CASSERVGTQYF
TGTGCCAGCAGTGAGCGAGTCGGGACCCAGTACTTC
>TRBD2|TRBV10-3|-|TRBJ2-5
CAAGSGGQETQYF
TGTGCCGCAGGAAGCGGGGGTCAAGAGACCCAGTACTTC
>-|TRBV7-6|few|TRBJ1-3
CASSSVQGTGNTIYF
TGTGCCAGCAGCTCCGTACAGGGAACTGGAAACACCATATATTTT
>TRBD1|TRBV25-1|-|TRBJ1-4
CASSGGTGSIEKLFF
TGTGCCAGCAGTGGTGGGACAGGGTCGATTGAAAAACTGTTTTTT
>TRBD2|TRBV9|-|TRBJ2-2
CASSVATSVDTGELFF
TGTGCCAGCAGCGTAGCTACTAGCGTTGACACCGGGGAGCTGTTTTTT
>TRBD2|TRBV28|-|TRBJ2-2
CASSLSLGLAGGTGELFF
TGTGCCAGCAGTTTATCGCTGGGACTAGCGGGGGGGACCGGGGAGCTGTTTTTT
>-|TRBV7-9|-|TRBJ1-5
CASSLPDQPQHF
TGTGCCAGCAGCTTACCAGATCAGCCCCAGCATTTT
>-|TRBV7-2|-|TRBJ1-1
CASSPDTEAFF
TGTGCCAGCAGCCCGGACACTGAAGCTTTCTTT
>TRBD1|TRBV19|-|TRBJ2-2
CASIGPGQGYTGELFF
TGTGCCAGTATTGGCCCGGGACAGGGATACACCGGGGAGCTGTTTTTT
>TRBD1|TRBV7-2|-|TRBJ2-7
CASSWSGGQGLTYEQYF
TGTGCCAGCAGCTGGTCGGGGGGACAGGGGCTCACCTACGAGCAGTACTTC
>-|TRBV5-1|few|TRBJ1-1
CASSTNLGGDEAFF
TGCGCCAGCAGCACCAACCTGGGGGGGGATGAAGCTTTCTTT
>-|TRBV6-6|-|TRBJ2-5
CASRGGLETQYF
TGTGCCAGCAGGGGGGGGCTAGAGACCCAGTACTTC
>-|TRBV28|-|TRBJ1-2
CASSHRFGYGYTF
TGTGCCAGCAGTCACAGGTTTGGATATGGCTACACCTTC
>TRBD1|TRBV7-6|-|TRBJ1-1
CASSFGTGMNTEAFF
TGTGCCAGCAGCTTCGGGACAGGGATGAACACTGAAGCTTTCTTT
>TRBD1|TRBV19|few|TRBJ1-6
CASSPGTVNSPLHF
TGTGCCAGTAGCCCCGGGACAGTTAATTCACCCCTCCACTTT
>-|TRBV7-3|-|TRBJ2-7
CASSLSPGYEQYF
TGTGCCAGCAGCTTAAGCCCAGGATACGAGCAGTACTTC
>-|TRBV27|once|TRBJ1-1
CASSLYDSSNTEAFF
TGTGCCAGCAGTTTATATGACAGCTCGAACACTGAAGCTTTCTTT
>TRBD2|TRBV7-9|few|TRBJ2-7
CASRPSGGKFYEQYF
TGTGCCAGCAGACCAAGCGGGGGGAAATTCTACGAGCAGTACTTC
>TRBD2|TRBV30|few|TRBJ2-3
CAWSPLVRTSGYPSTDTQYF
TGTGCCTGGAGCCCTCTCGTTAGGACTAGCGGATATCCTAGCACAGATACGCAGTATTTT
>TRBD1|TRBV18|-|TRBJ1-2
CASSPGDRGLGYTF
TGTGCCAGCTCACCGGGGGACAGGGGGCTTGGCTACACCTTC
>-|TRBV10-3|once|TRBJ1-5
CAISEADTLQGPQHF
TGTGCCATCAGTGAGGCGGACACCCTTCAAGGGCCCCAGCATTTT
>TRBD1|TRBV7-2|-|TRBJ1-5
CASSLKGQGQPQHF
TGTGCCAGCAGCTTAAAGGGACAGGGTCAGCCCCAGCATTTT
>TRBD1|TRBV9|-|TRBJ1-1
CASSVVGTGGEGTEAFF
TGTGCCAGCAGCGTAGTAGGGACAGGGGGCGAGGGCACTGAAGCTTTCTTT
>TRBD2|TRBV6-5|few|TRBJ2-5
CASSPTSYQETQYF
TGTGCCAGCAGCCCGACTAGCTACCAAGAGACCCAGTACTTC
>TRBD1|TRBV30|-|TRBJ1-5
CAWSPNRGGNQPQHF
TGTGCCTGGAGCCCTAACAGGGGTGGCAATCAGCCCCAGCATTTT
>TRBD1|TRBV7-8|-|TRBJ1-5
CASSQGTALSNQPQHF
TGTGCCAGCAGCCAAGGGACAGCCTTGAGCAATCAGCCCCAGCATTTT
>TRBD1|TRBV28|-|TRBJ2-7
CASSLRGPNYEQYF
TGTGCCAGCAGTTTAAGGGGGCCCAACTACGAGCAGTACTTC